The present entry profiles one TCR beta chain with its context. The antigen is not known. Given the absence of the conserved phenylalanine or tryptophan at the CDR3 end, a read error is likely. These data are taken from a study of tumor and adjacent non-tumor tissue in lung cancer. Whole-study context: Aged roughly 31 to 80 years, patients included nine to ten men and roughly five women with stage I to III disease.

The V segment lost 8 bases and the J segment 4 bases; nucleotides outside the gene matches: 11. Germline V gene sequence: CDR1 SGHAT, CDR2 FQNNGV. This CDR3 is built from 15 residues. This sample's RNA came from whole unsorted tissue. The normal lung tissue was taken more than 3 cm from the tumor edge. Chemotherapy-naive patients with new lung cancer underwent thoracic surgery in China, August–November 2014. The library came from three nested PCR rounds adapted from ARM-PCR protocols. TCRdb reprocessed the multiplex PCR reads with MiXCR, giving one entry per CDR3 protein. The data contain 90,000 to 100,000 distinct CDR3 sequences, more than 80% of them seen just once; the ten biggest clones take up less than 40%. Findings and caveats of the study: Tumor repertoires had a smaller top 100 clone share than normal lung.

Specimen: distant non-tumor lung tissue. This rearrangement joins TRBV11-2 to TRBJ2-1; 7 nucleotides line up with TRBD2. The origin of this receptor is a man aged 60-69 years with small cell lung cancer. The CDR3 loop is CASCLENSGYNEQFL. The DNA for the CDR3 is TGTGCCAGCTGCCTAGAAAATAGCGGGTACAATGAGCAGTTCTTA.